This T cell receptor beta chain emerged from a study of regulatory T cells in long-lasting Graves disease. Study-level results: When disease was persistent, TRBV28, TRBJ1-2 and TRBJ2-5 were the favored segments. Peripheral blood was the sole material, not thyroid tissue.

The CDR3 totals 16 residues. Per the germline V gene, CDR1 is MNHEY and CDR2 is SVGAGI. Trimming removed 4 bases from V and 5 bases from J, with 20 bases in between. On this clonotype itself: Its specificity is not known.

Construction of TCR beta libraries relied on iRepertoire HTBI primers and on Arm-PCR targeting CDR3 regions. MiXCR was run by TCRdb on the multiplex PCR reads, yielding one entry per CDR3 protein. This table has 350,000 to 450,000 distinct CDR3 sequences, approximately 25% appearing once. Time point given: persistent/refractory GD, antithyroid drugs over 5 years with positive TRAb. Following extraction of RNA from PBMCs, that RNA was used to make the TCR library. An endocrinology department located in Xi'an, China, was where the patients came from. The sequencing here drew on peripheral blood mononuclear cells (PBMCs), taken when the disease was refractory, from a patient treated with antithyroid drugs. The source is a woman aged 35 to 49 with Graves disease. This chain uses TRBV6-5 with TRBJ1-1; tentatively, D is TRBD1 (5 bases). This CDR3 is CASSSPFQGYGTEAFF. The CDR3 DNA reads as TGTGCCAGCAGTTCCCCGTTTCAGGGTTATGGAACTGAAGCTTTCTTT.